The 3 T cell receptor beta chains listed next were all sequenced from one sample in a study of blood T cell repertoires in COVID-19. Here immunoSEQ multiplex PCR was the method, and the copy in TCRdb shows in-frame clones only, minus some. The sample consists of 150,000 to 200,000 clones, roughly 84% of them appearing once. The sample was PBMCs or T cells enriched from blood (not recorded which). Source of these receptors: a woman aged 25 to 39 who had been exposed to COVID-19.

V usage is TRBV10-3 and J usage is TRBJ1-6, with 7 bases fitting TRBD1. The J segment lost 6 bases and the V segment lost 6 bases, leaving 8 bases of the junction unmatched. Germline V gene lookup returns CDR1 ENHRY and CDR2 SYGVKD. There are 15 residues in the CDR3. CDR3 DNA: TGTGCCATCAGGGACCTCGCAGGGGGTAATTCACCCCTCCACTTT. This sequence encodes CAIRDLAGGNSPLHF.

This clone was counted only a few times. The V call is TRBV27, the J call TRBJ1-2, with D unresolved. Germline lookup yields CDR1 MNHEY and CDR2 SMNVEV (reference sequence). The CDR3 covers 11 residues. V was shortened by 5 bases and J by 5 bases, with 6 bases between the two germline ends. This CDR3 is CASSPGYGYTF. The CDR3 bases are TGTGCCAGCAGTCCGGGTTATGGCTACACCTTC.

The CDR3 protein is CASSFRTSGVGSYNEQFF. CDR3 bases: TGTGCCAGCAGCTTCCGGACTAGCGGGGTTGGCTCCTACAATGAGCAGTTCTTC. The rearrangement uses TRBV7-2 and TRBJ2-1; 12 bases map to TRBD2. The CDR3 has 18 residues. V lost 3 bases and J lost 0; bases outside the gene matches: 6. Germline values: CDR1 SGHTA, CDR2 FQGNSA.